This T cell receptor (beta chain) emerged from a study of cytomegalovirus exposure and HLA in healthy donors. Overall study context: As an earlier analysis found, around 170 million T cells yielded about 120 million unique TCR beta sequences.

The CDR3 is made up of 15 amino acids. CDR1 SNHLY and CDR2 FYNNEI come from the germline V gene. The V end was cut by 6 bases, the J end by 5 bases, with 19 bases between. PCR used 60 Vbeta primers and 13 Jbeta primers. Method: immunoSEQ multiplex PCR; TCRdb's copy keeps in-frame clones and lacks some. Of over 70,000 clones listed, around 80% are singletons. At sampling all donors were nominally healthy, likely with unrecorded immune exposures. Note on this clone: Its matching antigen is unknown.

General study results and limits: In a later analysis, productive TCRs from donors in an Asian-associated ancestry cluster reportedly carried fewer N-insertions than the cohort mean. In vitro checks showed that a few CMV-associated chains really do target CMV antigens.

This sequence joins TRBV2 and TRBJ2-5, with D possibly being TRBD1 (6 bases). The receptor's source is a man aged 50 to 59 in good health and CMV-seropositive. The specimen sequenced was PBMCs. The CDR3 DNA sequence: TGTGCCAGCAGATCCACAGGGAGCGCTGAGGAGACCCAGTACTTC. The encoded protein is CASRSTGSAEETQYF.